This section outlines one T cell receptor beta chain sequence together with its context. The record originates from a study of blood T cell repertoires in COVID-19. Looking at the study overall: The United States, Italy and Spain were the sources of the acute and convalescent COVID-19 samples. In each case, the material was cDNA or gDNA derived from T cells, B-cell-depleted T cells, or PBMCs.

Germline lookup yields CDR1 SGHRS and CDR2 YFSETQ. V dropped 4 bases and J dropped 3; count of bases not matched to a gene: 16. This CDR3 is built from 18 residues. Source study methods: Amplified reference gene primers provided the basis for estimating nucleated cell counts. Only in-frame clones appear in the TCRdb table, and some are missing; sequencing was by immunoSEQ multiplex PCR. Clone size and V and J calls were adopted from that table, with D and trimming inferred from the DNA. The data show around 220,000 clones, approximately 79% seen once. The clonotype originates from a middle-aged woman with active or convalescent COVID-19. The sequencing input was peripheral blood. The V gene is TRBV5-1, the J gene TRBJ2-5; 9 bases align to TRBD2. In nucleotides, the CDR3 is TGCGCCAGCAGCCCTGAGGTTGTGTGGGCTAGCGGGGAAGAGACCCAGTACTTC. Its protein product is CASSPEVVWASGEETQYF. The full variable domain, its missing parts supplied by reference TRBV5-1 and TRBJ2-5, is KAGVTQTPRYLIKTRGQQVTLSCSPISGHRSVSWYQQTPGQGLQFLFEYFSETQRNKGNFPGRFSGRQFSNSRSEMNVSTLELGDSALYLCASSPEVVWASGEETQYFGPGTRLLVL.